This T cell receptor (beta chain) was obtained from a study of blood T cell repertoires in COVID-19. The length of the CDR3 is 15 residues. Germline values: CDR1 SNHLY, CDR2 FYNNEI. Trimming took off 0 bases at V and 1 base at J, with 10 bases between the two ends. Some clones are missing from TCRdb's copy, which holds only in-frame ones; the method was immunoSEQ multiplex PCR. The table includes about 150,000 clones, around 85% detected once. The sample was peripheral blood. V gene TRBV2 combines with J gene TRBJ2-7; D is ambiguous. The receptor was isolated from an older man with acute or convalescent COVID-19. CDR3 coding DNA: TGTGCCAGCAGTGAAGCGTCACGAGAATCCTACGAGCAGTACTTC. Its protein product is CASSEASRESYEQYF.